This TCR beta chain was captured in a study of lymphopenia after photon versus proton radiotherapy. The V and J ends lost 4 bases and 3 bases, in that order; junction bases with no gene match: 5. This CDR3 contains 14 residues. Germline-derived CDR1 and CDR2 are LGHNA and YNFKEQ. Assay used: immunoSEQ multiplex PCR; TCRdb lists only in-frame clones, some missing. The sample yields fewer than 25,000 clones, more than 85% seen once. The source of this sequence is an elderly man with esophageal cancer. The chain links TRBV4-2 to TRBJ2-7; TRBD1 aligns across 8 bases. The sequenced sample was peripheral blood, obtained from a patient treated with proton-based radiotherapy. This chain's CDR3 is CASSRDRSFYEQYF. For the CDR3, the DNA is TGTGCCAGCAGCCGGGACAGGTCTTTCTACGAGCAGTACTTC.